Following are 31 T cell receptor beta chains from one sample sequenced in a study of T cells in localized non-small cell lung cancer. The protocol was immunoSEQ multiplex PCR, while the TCRdb copy is restricted to in-frame clones and leaves out a portion. The sample lists 30,000 to 40,000 clones, roughly 90% occurring once. The specimen was peripheral blood, collected before any cancer treatment. Receptor source: a man aged 40 to 69 with stage I lung adenocarcinoma.

The J gene is TRBJ1-1, the V gene TRBV11-2, with D hard to call. CDR3 size: 14 residues. V was shortened by 4 bases and J by 2 bases, with 11 bases between the two germline ends. CDR1 and CDR2 from the germline V gene are SGHAT and FQNNGV. The CDR3 spells CASSSIRGNTEAFF. In nucleotides, the CDR3 is TGTGCCAGCAGCTCAATAAGAGGAAACACTGAAGCTTTCTTT.

This chain joins TRBV30 and TRBJ2-1; TRBD1 matches 8 bases. From germline, CDR1 is GTSNPN and CDR2 SVGIG (reference sequence). J was trimmed by 3 bases and V by 1 base; bases with no gene match: 5. This CDR3 comprises 15 residues. For the CDR3, the DNA is TGTGCCTGGAGTGCCCGGGACAGGCTCTACAATGAGCAGTTCTTC. Protein: CAWSARDRLYNEQFF.

A single count supports this clone. The chain recombines TRBV11-1 with TRBJ1-4; D remains ambiguous. The germline V gene encodes CDR1 SGHAT and CDR2 FQDESV (reference sequence). The CDR3 runs to 15 residues. V gave up 1 base and J gave up 6 bases, with 12 bases separating them. The CDR3 DNA follows: TGTGCCAGCAGCTTAGAGGACGCTTCGCATGAAAAACTGTTTTTT. This gives the protein CASSLEDASHEKLFF.

The chain employs TRBV6-6 and TRBJ2-1, with D unresolved. This CDR3 has 12 residues. V lost 2 bases, J lost 9 bases, and 8 bases lay in between. Germline CDR1 is MNHNY and CDR2 is SVGAGI (reference sequence). The CDR3 is CASSYGDREQFF. In DNA form, the CDR3 reads TGTGCCAGCAGTTACGGTGATCGTGAGCAGTTCTTC.

The gene calls are TRBV6-6 and TRBJ1-2, with D possibly matching TRBD1 (6 bases). Germline loops: CDR1 MNHNY, CDR2 SVGAGI (reference sequence). This CDR3 is 15 amino acids long. Trimming shortened V by 2 bases and J by 7 bases, and 17 bases separated the two germline ends. The CDR3 spells CASSYGAGALPGYTF. The DNA of the CDR3 is TGTGCCAGCAGTTACGGTGCAGGGGCCCTACCTGGCTACACCTTC.

The chain has TRBV18 and TRBJ2-1; D not resolved. The CDR3 spans 15 residues. The V and J ends lost 3 bases and 0 bases respectively, with 9 bases between them. Germline V gene data show CDR1 as KGHSH and CDR2 as LQKENI. CDR3 nucleotide sequence: TGTGCCAGCTCACCCCCCGGGTTCTCCTACAATGAGCAGTTCTTC. Protein sequence: CASSPPGFSYNEQFF.

The chain is built from TRBV5-1 and TRBJ1-2, with TRBD1 matching over 8 bases. The CDR3 contains 18 residues. Unmatched junction bases numbered 10, after V lost 0 bases and J lost 0 bases. Germline lookup yields CDR1 SGHRS and CDR2 YFSETQ. The CDR3 DNA reads TGCGCCAGCAGCTTGGGGGCGGGACAGGAGCCTTCTAACTATGGCTACACCTTC. Protein sequence: CASSLGAGQEPSNYGYTF.

The rearrangement joins TRBV29-1 to TRBJ2-2, with a tentative D call TRBD1 (6 bases). V lost 2 bases and J 1 base, leaving 8 bases between the germline ends. The CDR3 loop spans 14 amino acids. In germline, CDR1 is SQVTM, CDR2 ANQGSEA. Written as DNA, the CDR3 is TGCAGCGTTGAATGGGGGCAGAACACCGGGGAGCTGTTTTTT. Its protein product is CSVEWGQNTGELFF.

The chain uses TRBV5-1 and TRBJ1-2; D gene unclear. The germline V and J ends were trimmed by 1 base and 0 bases, with 10 bases remaining between them. Germline values: CDR1 SGHRS, CDR2 YFSETQ. The CDR3 contains 15 residues. The CDR3 DNA is TGCGCCAGCAGCTTGACCCCTGGAGCTAACTATGGCTACACCTTC. Translated, it gives CASSLTPGANYGYTF.

This sequence joins TRBV5-5 and TRBJ2-7; D perhaps matches TRBD2 (7 bases). V was cut by 4 bases and J by 3 bases, with 14 bases left in between. The germline V gene has CDR1 SGHKS and CDR2 YYEKEE (reference sequence). This CDR3 spans 14 amino acids. The CDR3 bases are TGTGCCAGCAGCGCGGGGGACAACGGCTACGAGCAGTACTTC. Protein product: CASSAGDNGYEQYF.

In its sample, this clone was seen once. V gene TRBV10-3 combines with J gene TRBJ1-1; TRBD1 agrees at 9 bases. This CDR3 has 15 residues. V gave up 0 bases and J gave up 1 base; unmatched junction bases: 0. Looked up from germline, CDR1 is ENHRY and CDR2 is SYGVKD. As DNA, the CDR3 is TGTGCCATCAGTGAGTCGACAGGGGGGAACACTGAAGCTTTCTTT. It is translated as CAISESTGGNTEAFF.

The V and J genes are TRBV15 and TRBJ2-3; D unresolved. The CDR3 runs 17 residues. With 4 bases removed from V and 2 bases from J, the gap between germline ends came to 19 bases. Germline V gene sequence: CDR1 LNHNV, CDR2 YYDKDF (reference sequence). This CDR3 reads CATSNGLVGRLTDTQYF. CDR3 DNA: TGTGCCACCAGCAACGGGTTGGTGGGTCGCCTCACAGATACGCAGTATTTT. The variable domain in full, completed from reference TRBV15 and TRBJ2-3, reads DAMVIQNPRYQVTQFGKPVTLSCSQTLNHNVMYWYQQKSSQAPKLLFHYYDKDFNNEADTPDNFQSRRPNTSFCFLDIRSPGLGDTAMYLCATSNGLVGRLTDTQYFGPGTRLTVL.

The chain carries TRBV19 and TRBJ2-7; 9 bases fit TRBD1. Per the germline V gene, CDR1 is LNHDA and CDR2 is SQIVND (reference sequence). The length of the CDR3 is 15 residues. The V and J ends lost 5 bases and 5 bases, in that order; junction bases with no gene match: 10. The CDR3 reads CASSQFGTGTHEQYF. The CDR3 DNA is TGTGCCAGTAGTCAGTTCGGGACAGGGACCCACGAGCAGTACTTC.

The chain recombines TRBV4-1 with TRBJ2-7, with 8 bases matching TRBD1. CDR1 MGHRA and CDR2 YSYEKL come from the germline V gene. V lost 0 bases, J lost 3 bases, and 1 base stayed unmatched. CDR3 length: 14 amino acids. CDR3 in amino acids: CASSQETGDYEQYF. The CDR3 nucleotides read TGCGCCAGCAGCCAAGAGACAGGGGACTACGAGCAGTACTTC.

This clone came up a few times. This chain joins TRBV25-1 and TRBJ2-5; 7 nucleotides agree with TRBD1. This CDR3 spans 17 amino acids. Per the germline V gene, CDR1 is MGHDK and CDR2 is SYGVNS. The trim removed 4 bases at V and 7 bases at J, leaving 18 bases unmatched. The CDR3 sequence is CASSAPGNRGPRGTQYF. The CDR3 DNA reads as TGTGCCAGCAGTGCCCCCGGTAACAGGGGTCCAAGAGGGACCCAGTACTTC.

This clone has just one count. The chain combines TRBV18 with TRBJ1-5, with 8 bases aligning to TRBD1. V shed 4 bases, J shed 7 bases, and the junction held 6 bases outside the gene matches. This CDR3 contains 14 residues. CDR1 is KGHSH and CDR2 is LQKENI in the germline V gene. This CDR3 is CASSLGQGGQPQHF. The CDR3 DNA reads TGTGCCAGCTCACTCGGACAGGGAGGGCAGCCCCAGCATTTT.

The chain carries TRBV4-2 and TRBJ1-2; the D is unclear. The CDR3 runs 13 residues. V was trimmed by 4 bases and J by 6 bases, leaving 12 bases between them. Germline assignment: CDR1 LGHNA and CDR2 YNFKEQ. DNA for the CDR3: TGTGCCAGCAGCCCTGAGCGGGGTCATGGCTACACCTTC. This gives the protein CASSPERGHGYTF.

This sequence joins TRBV7-9 and TRBJ1-1, with D possibly being TRBD1 (5 bases). The CDR3 runs to 14 residues. CDR1 and CDR2 (germline): SEHNR, FQNEAQ (reference sequence). Trimming took off 0 bases at V and 4 bases at J, with 9 bases between the two ends. The CDR3 bases are TGTGCCAGCAGCTTAGCCTCAGGGAGCACTGAAGCTTTCTTT. The encoded protein is CASSLASGSTEAFF. Variable domain in full (rest from reference TRBV7-9 and TRBJ1-1): DTGVSQNPRHKITKRGQNVTFRCDPISEHNRLYWYRQTLGQGPEFLTYFQNEAQLEKSRLLSDRFSAERPKGSFSTLEIQRTEQGDSAMYLCASSLASGSTEAFFGQGTRLTVV.

The V gene is TRBV5-1, the J gene TRBJ2-7; D might be TRBD2 (5 bases). Germline values: CDR1 SGHRS, CDR2 YFSETQ. The germline V and J ends were trimmed by 1 base and 3 bases, with 11 bases remaining between them. The CDR3 runs to 14 residues. CDR3 sequence reads: CASSLRTGFYEQYF. DNA for the CDR3: TGCGCCAGCAGCTTGCGGACGGGGTTCTACGAGCAGTACTTC.

J is TRBJ2-7 and V is TRBV11-3; D is unclear. CDR1 and CDR2 from the germline V gene are SGHNT and YENEEA. The CDR3 is made up of 14 amino acids. The V gene lost 0 bases and the J gene lost 3 bases, with 9 bases spanning the gap. The CDR3 region has the DNA TGTGCCAGCAGCTTAGAGGGCTCCGGCTACGAGCAGTACTTC. Translated: CASSLEGSGYEQYF.

The CDR3: CASSPHGRAGAFF. CDR3 bases: TGTGCCAGCAGCCCCCACGGCAGGGCGGGCGCTTTCTTT. The chain couples TRBV7-2 to TRBJ1-1; a weak D match, TRBD1 (5 bases). V was shortened by 5 bases and J by 11 bases, with 18 bases between the two germline ends. Germline V gene lookup returns CDR1 SGHTA and CDR2 FQGNSA. The CDR3 length is 13 residues.

V is TRBV29-1 and J is TRBJ2-7; 9 nucleotides line up with TRBD1. The germline gives CDR1 SQVTM, CDR2 ANQGSEA. This CDR3 spans 13 amino acids. V was pared by 7 bases and J by 3 bases, with 7 bases of the junction left unmatched. The CDR3: CSGGQGGNYEQYF. The CDR3 nucleotides are TGCAGCGGGGGACAGGGAGGGAACTACGAGCAGTACTTC.

DNA for the CDR3: TGTGCCAGCAGCTTAGGTCGAAACACTGAAGCTTTCTTT. This gives the protein CASSLGRNTEAFF. This chain uses TRBV11-1 with TRBJ1-1, with D unclear. V was shortened by 1 base and J by 2 bases, with 5 bases between the two germline ends. Looked up from germline, CDR1 is SGHAT and CDR2 is FQDESV (reference sequence). The CDR3 spans 13 residues.

Only one count was recorded for this clone. J is TRBJ1-1 and V is TRBV10-1; D not certain. Trimming took off 2 bases at V and 0 bases at J, with 13 bases between the two ends. The CDR3 sequence is 16 residues long. Germline CDR1 is WNHNN and CDR2 is SYGVQD (reference sequence). The chain's CDR3 is CASSEGITSMNTEAFF. The CDR3 region has the DNA TGCGCCAGCAGTGAGGGAATTACCTCTATGAACACTGAAGCTTTCTTT.

The genes are TRBV18 and TRBJ2-7; D is unresolved. CDR1 and CDR2 (germline): KGHSH, LQKENI. There are 15 residues in the CDR3. Trimming pared 6 bases from V and 6 bases from J, leaving 21 bases between. CDR3 DNA: TGTGCCAGCTCCCCTAACCAGATAGGGCCCGGCGAGCAGTACTTC. Its protein is CASSPNQIGPGEQYF.

J is TRBJ1-4 and V is TRBV5-1; D is uncertain. The CDR3 sequence is 14 residues long. Germline CDR1 is SGHRS and CDR2 is YFSETQ. V lost 0 bases and J 7 bases, leaving 10 bases between the germline ends. CDR3 DNA sequence: TGCGCCAGCAGCTTGGGGACGATAAGTGAAAAACTGTTTTTT. This gives the protein CASSLGTISEKLFF. Using reference TRBV5-1 and TRBJ1-4 for the parts outside the CDR3, the full variable domain is KAGVTQTPRYLIKTRGQQVTLSCSPISGHRSVSWYQQTPGQGLQFLFEYFSETQRNKGNFPGRFSGRQFSNSRSEMNVSTLELGDSALYLCASSLGTISEKLFFGSGTQLSVL.

The chain combines TRBV4-1 with TRBJ1-2; 7 positions match TRBD1. This CDR3 has 14 amino acids. Germline CDR1 and CDR2: MGHRA and YSYEKL. After removal of 1 base from V and 4 bases from J, the junction contained 3 bases not matched to a gene. The CDR3 reads CASSQGDSLYGYTF. CDR3 nucleotide sequence: TGCGCCAGCAGCCAAGGGGACAGCCTCTATGGCTACACCTTC.

J is TRBJ1-5 and V is TRBV9; D perhaps matches TRBD1 (6 bases). The CDR3 loop spans 14 amino acids. Germline V gives CDR1 SGDLS, CDR2 YYNGEE. Trimming pared 3 bases from V and 2 bases from J, leaving 9 bases between. CDR3 DNA sequence: TGTGCCAGCAGCGAACAGGGTGGCAATCAGCCCCAGCATTTT. It translates to CASSEQGGNQPQHF.

The V and J genes are TRBV10-1 and TRBJ2-5; possibly TRBD2 for D (6 bases). The CDR3 spans 17 residues. The germline CDR1 and CDR2 sequences are WNHNN and SYGVQD (reference sequence). The V gene lost 0 bases and the J gene lost 4 bases, with 18 bases spanning the gap. Here the CDR3 reads CASSESRAGIIPETQYF. In DNA form, the CDR3 reads TGCGCCAGCAGTGAGTCGAGGGCGGGGATTATCCCAGAGACCCAGTACTTC.

The chain carries TRBV2 and TRBJ2-2; D gene uncertain. Germline V CDR1 and CDR2: SNHLY, FYNNEI. The CDR3 is 13 amino acids. Trimming took 2 bases from V and 6 from J, leaving 7 bases between them. The CDR3 bases are TGTGCCAGCAGTGAACTGGTTCCCGGGGAGCTGTTTTTT. Translated: CASSELVPGELFF.

The V and J genes are TRBV7-8 and TRBJ1-6; a weak D match, TRBD1 (5 bases). With 1 base removed from V and 5 bases from J, the gap between germline ends came to 9 bases. Germline lookup yields CDR1 SGHVS and CDR2 FQNEAQ. The CDR3 is made up of 15 amino acids. Written as DNA, the CDR3 is TGTGCCAGCAGCTTAGGGGCAGGGAATAATTCACCCCTCCACTTT. Translation: CASSLGAGNNSPLHF.